The 18 T cell receptor beta chains below come from one sample, sequenced in a study of cytomegalovirus exposure and HLA in healthy donors. The protocol was immunoSEQ multiplex PCR, while the TCRdb copy is restricted to in-frame clones and leaves out a portion. The sample contains hundreds of thousands of clones, 87% of which appear only once. Sequences were obtained from PBMCs. The receptors were sampled from a young man in good health and CMV-seropositive.

This clone was seen once. J is TRBJ1-5 and V is TRBV6-5; D is ambiguous. The CDR3 length is 14 residues. Trimming left V 4 bases short and J 5 bases short, with 12 bases between. Germline values: CDR1 MNHEY, CDR2 SVGAGI. CDR3 in amino acids: CASSLRRGDQPQHF. The CDR3, as DNA: TGTGCCAGCAGTTTACGGAGAGGAGATCAGCCCCAGCATTTT.

The chain links TRBV27 to TRBJ2-7; 9 bases match TRBD1. The CDR3 spans 15 residues. Trimming at V came to 4 bases and at J to 6 bases, leaving 10 bases not matched to a gene. Germline V gives CDR1 MNHEY, CDR2 SMNVEV (reference sequence). DNA of the CDR3: TGTGCCAGCAGTTCGGGACAGGGTAATGTCCGCGAGCAGTACTTC. Translating gives CASSSGQGNVREQYF.

This chain links TRBV29-1 with TRBJ2-1; D is possibly TRBD1 (6 bases). The germline V gene has CDR1 SQVTM and CDR2 ANQGSEA. V was pared by 3 bases and J by 3 bases, with 12 bases between. This CDR3 region has 14 residues. This CDR3 is CSVDGGSNYNEQFF. The CDR3 DNA is TGCAGCGTTGATGGGGGCAGTAACTACAATGAGCAGTTCTTC.

The V and J genes are TRBV28 and TRBJ2-1, with 8 positions matching TRBD1. Losses at the gene ends were 6 bases for V and 5 bases for J; bases not matched to a gene: 12. Germline-derived CDR1 and CDR2 are MDHEN and SYDVKM. There are 16 residues in the CDR3. The CDR3 DNA sequence: TGTGCCAGCAGCGATGCAGGGGGCGATTGGAACAATGAGCAGTTCTTC. It translates to CASSDAGGDWNNEQFF.

The genes are TRBV6-1 and TRBJ1-2; no firm D call. Per the germline V gene, CDR1 is MNHNS and CDR2 is SASEGT. This CDR3 has 12 amino acids. The ends were cut back, 3 bases at V and 4 bases at J, with 6 bases in the middle. CDR3 region: CASSEGFYGYTF. CDR3 DNA sequence: TGTGCCAGCAGTGAGGGATTCTATGGCTACACCTTC.

The chain combines TRBV28 with TRBJ1-2; 9 positions agree with TRBD1. The V gene's germline CDR1 is MDHEN and CDR2 SYDVKM. CDR3 length: 14 amino acids. Unmatched junction bases numbered 6, after V lost 5 bases and J lost 5 bases. This CDR3 is CASSMGQGFYGYTF. The DNA of the CDR3 is TGTGCCAGCAGTATGGGACAGGGATTTTATGGCTACACCTTC.

This clone was seen only a few times. The V gene is TRBV7-6, the J gene TRBJ1-4; TRBD1 aligns across 7 bases. V shed 5 bases and J 8 bases; nucleotides not matched to a gene: 14. The CDR3 totals 16 residues. CDR1 is SGHVS and CDR2 is FNYEAQ in the germline V gene. In nucleotides, the CDR3 is TGTGCCAGCAGCAACTCCCAGGGGGTGTATTGGGAAAAACTGTTTTTT. Its protein is CASSNSQGVYWEKLFF. The full variable domain, its missing parts supplied by reference TRBV7-6 and TRBJ1-4, is GAGVSQSPRYKVTKRGQDVALRCDPISGHVSLYWYRQALGQGPEFLTYFNYEAQQDKSGLPNDRFSAERPEGSISTLTIQRTEQRDSAMYRCASSNSQGVYWEKLFFGSGTQLSVL.

V and J are TRBV11-2 and TRBJ2-2; the match to TRBD1 covers 7 bases. The CDR3 totals 16 residues. Germline CDR1 and CDR2: SGHAT and FQNNGV. The junction had 7 bases not matched to a gene; V was cut back by 1 base and J by 5 bases. The DNA for the CDR3 is TGTGCCAGCAGCTTAGTCCGGGACAGTTATACCGGGGAGCTGTTTTTT. It encodes CASSLVRDSYTGELFF. Complete variable domain (other parts from reference TRBV11-2 and TRBJ2-2): EAGVAQSPRYKIIEKRQSVAFWCNPISGHATLYWYQQILGQGPKLLIQFQNNGVVDDSQLPKDRFSAERLKGVDSTLKIQPAKLEDSAVYLCASSLVRDSYTGELFFGEGSRLTVL.

The rearrangement uses TRBV28 and TRBJ2-2; D is tentatively TRBD1 or TRBD2 (5 bases each). There are 18 residues in the CDR3. The germline CDR1 and CDR2 sequences are MDHEN and SYDVKM. Trimming stripped 7 bases from V and 1 base from J, with 22 bases between. DNA for the CDR3: TGTGCCAGCATGACACCCCCCGGGTCGGGGCGGAACACCGGGGAGCTGTTTTTT. Encoded protein: CASMTPPGSGRNTGELFF.

The chain links TRBV7-8 to TRBJ2-1; D might be TRBD2 (7 bases). The V gene's germline CDR1 is SGHVS and CDR2 FQNEAQ. The CDR3 has 16 residues. V lost 5 bases and J lost 1, with 15 bases in between. CDR3 sequence reads: CASSLSRGGSYNEQFF. CDR3 DNA: TGTGCCAGCAGCCTCTCTAGGGGGGGGTCCTACAATGAGCAGTTCTTC.

The gene calls are TRBV5-1 and TRBJ1-3; D remains ambiguous. The V and J ends lost 0 bases and 4 bases respectively, with 8 bases between them. This CDR3 region has 14 residues. From germline, CDR1 is SGHRS and CDR2 YFSETQ. DNA for the CDR3: TGCGCCAGCAGCTTGGAATCCCAGGGAAACACCATATATTTT. Encoded protein: CASSLESQGNTIYF.

The chain is built from TRBV11-2 and TRBJ2-7; unclear D gene. V lost 5 bases, J lost 5 bases, and 16 bases lay in between. Germline values: CDR1 SGHAT, CDR2 FQNNGV. There are 14 residues in the CDR3. CDR3 DNA: TGTGCCAGCAGCCAGGAAAGAGTAAGCCACGAGCAGTACTTC. Amino acids: CASSQERVSHEQYF.

The chain is built from TRBV5-6 and TRBJ2-1; possibly TRBD2 for D (6 bases). The germline gives CDR1 SGHDT, CDR2 YYEEEE. The CDR3 has 16 residues. The V end was cut by 3 bases, the J end by 0 bases, with 13 bases between. CDR3 coding DNA: TGTGCCAGCAGCTCTCAGCGGGCGAGCTCCTACAATGAGCAGTTCTTC. As protein: CASSSQRASSYNEQFF. The whole variable domain, remainder taken from reference TRBV5-6 and TRBJ2-1, is DAGVTQSPTHLIKTRGQQVTLRCSPKSGHDTVSWYQQALGQGPQFIFQYYEEEERQRGNFPDRFSGHQFPNYSSELNVNALLLGDSALYLCASSSQRASSYNEQFFGPGTRLTVL.

This chain's CDR3 is CASSPRQGPYEQYF. The CDR3 DNA reads as TGCGCCAGCAGCCCCCGACAGGGCCCCTACGAGCAGTACTTC. This chain connects TRBV4-1 to TRBJ2-7; 7 nucleotides match TRBD1. Germline CDR1 reads MGHRA; CDR2 reads YSYEKL. This CDR3 spans 14 amino acids. J was trimmed by 2 bases and V by 4 bases; bases with no gene match: 5.

The genes are TRBV5-1 and TRBJ1-4; TRBD1 matches 9 bases. CDR3 size: 14 residues. V shed 2 bases, J shed 8 bases, and the junction held 4 bases outside the gene matches. Germline V gene sequence: CDR1 SGHRS, CDR2 YFSETQ. CDR3 in amino acids: CASSFRTGEEKLFF. DNA of the CDR3: TGCGCCAGCAGCTTTAGGACAGGGGAAGAAAAACTGTTTTTT.

This rearrangement joins TRBV28 to TRBJ2-7; D is perhaps TRBD1 (6 bases). In germline, CDR1 is MDHEN, CDR2 SYDVKM. The CDR3 is made up of 13 amino acids. V was trimmed by 2 bases and J by 2 bases, leaving 7 bases between them. The chain's CDR3 is CASSLGGPYEQYF. CDR3 DNA sequence: TGTGCCAGCAGTTTAGGGGGCCCCTACGAGCAGTACTTC.

The chain uses TRBV9 and TRBJ2-7; 15 positions agree with TRBD2. After removal of 3 bases from V and 0 bases from J, the junction contained 7 bases not matched to a gene. From germline, CDR1 is SGDLS and CDR2 YYNGEE. This CDR3 is 18 amino acids long. The CDR3 nucleotides are TGTGCCAGCAGCGGTGGACTAGCGGGAGGGGTAAGCTCCTACGAGCAGTACTTC. It is translated as CASSGGLAGGVSSYEQYF.

The V and J genes are TRBV27 and TRBJ2-7; TRBD1 or TRBD2 may be the D gene (5 bases each). Germline V gene data show CDR1 as MNHEY and CDR2 as SMNVEV (reference sequence). V shed 6 bases and J shed 1 base, with 19 bases lying between them. This CDR3 has 16 residues. CDR3 amino acids: CASSQGFGGESYEQYF. DNA of the CDR3: TGTGCCAGCAGCCAGGGTTTCGGAGGAGAATCCTACGAGCAGTACTTC.